The rows below give T cell receptor beta chains drawn from one sample of a study of PD-1 blockade in classical Hodgkin lymphoma. Profiling relied on immunoSEQ multiplex PCR, and the TCRdb table lists in-frame clones only, not all of them. The sample has some 90,000 clones, roughly 73% seen once. Sequencing was performed on peripheral blood mononuclear cells (PBMCs), taken before the fourth cycle of nivolumab. The receptors stem from a human donor with classical Hodgkin lymphoma. Both conserved end residues are part of each CDR3. Fields, in order: CDR3 protein, D gene, J gene, V gene. D genes are given only for firm matches.

CDR3aa: CASSRFFVVYGRRDTGELFF
d_gene: TRBD2
j_gene: TRBJ2-2
v_gene: TRBV18

CDR3aa: CASSAQGEDQPQHF
d_gene: TRBD1
j_gene: TRBJ1-5
v_gene: TRBV2

CDR3aa: CASSVGGRPNQPQHF
d_gene: NA
j_gene: TRBJ1-5
v_gene: TRBV9

CDR3aa: CASSLNQRGGRVTDTQYF
d_gene: TRBD2
j_gene: TRBJ2-3
v_gene: TRBV5-4

CDR3aa: CASSLSRDRGETQYF
d_gene: TRBD1
j_gene: TRBJ2-5
v_gene: TRBV5-4

CDR3aa: CSASIGLAPFTGELFF
d_gene: TRBD2
j_gene: TRBJ2-2
v_gene: TRBV29-1

CDR3aa: CASSSQGLRGYTF
d_gene: NA
j_gene: TRBJ1-2
v_gene: TRBV7-6

CDR3aa: CASSAASLGRDYGYTF
d_gene: NA
j_gene: TRBJ1-2
v_gene: TRBV19

CDR3aa: CASSKRKGGDRGPFTDTQYF
d_gene: NA
j_gene: TRBJ2-3
v_gene: TRBV21-1

CDR3aa: CASSLVVGGEQYF
d_gene: NA
j_gene: TRBJ2-7
v_gene: TRBV7-2

CDR3aa: CASSLGYPSYEQYF
d_gene: NA
j_gene: TRBJ2-7
v_gene: TRBV7-2

CDR3aa: CASSTLGQGGTEAFF
d_gene: TRBD1
j_gene: TRBJ1-1
v_gene: TRBV19

CDR3aa: CASSLEGVGVRGHEKLFF
d_gene: NA
j_gene: TRBJ1-4
v_gene: TRBV7-8

CDR3aa: CASSRQGEPYNEQFF
d_gene: TRBD1
j_gene: TRBJ2-1
v_gene: TRBV11-3

CDR3aa: CASSQEGLAGETQYF
d_gene: TRBD2
j_gene: TRBJ2-5
v_gene: TRBV18

CDR3aa: CSARGRNEQYF
d_gene: NA
j_gene: TRBJ2-7
v_gene: TRBV20-1

CDR3aa: CASSLGQGRNTEAFF
d_gene: NA
j_gene: TRBJ1-1
v_gene: TRBV5-4

CDR3aa: CASSLYQVGTEAFF
d_gene: NA
j_gene: TRBJ1-1
v_gene: TRBV27

CDR3aa: CASSNDPGSYEQYF
d_gene: NA
j_gene: TRBJ2-7
v_gene: TRBV5-4

CDR3aa: CASSPDRTDTQYF
d_gene: NA
j_gene: TRBJ2-3
v_gene: TRBV5-1

CDR3aa: CASSMWKSSYNEQFF
d_gene: NA
j_gene: TRBJ2-1
v_gene: TRBV6-5

CDR3aa: CASSQEVAASTDTQYF
d_gene: NA
j_gene: TRBJ2-3
v_gene: TRBV4-1

CDR3aa: CASSYGIQGGYGYTF
d_gene: TRBD1
j_gene: TRBJ1-2
v_gene: TRBV6-5

CDR3aa: CSVGGAGLNTEAFF
d_gene: NA
j_gene: TRBJ1-1
v_gene: TRBV29-1

CDR3aa: CASSALAGALTDTQYF
d_gene: TRBD2
j_gene: TRBJ2-3
v_gene: TRBV6-1

CDR3aa: CASSLEWGESSYNEQFF
d_gene: NA
j_gene: TRBJ2-1
v_gene: TRBV5-6

CDR3aa: CASASSGAGEQYF
d_gene: TRBD2
j_gene: TRBJ2-7
v_gene: TRBV12-5

CDR3aa: CAISETVRGSAEQYF
d_gene: NA
j_gene: TRBJ2-7
v_gene: TRBV10-3

CDR3aa: CAWSLGPPAGYTF
d_gene: NA
j_gene: TRBJ1-2
v_gene: TRBV30

CDR3aa: CASSITANTGELFF
d_gene: NA
j_gene: TRBJ2-2
v_gene: TRBV9

CDR3aa: CATSRVLVRGREQYF
d_gene: TRBD1
j_gene: TRBJ2-7
v_gene: TRBV15

CDR3aa: CASSLTGINQPQHF
d_gene: TRBD1
j_gene: TRBJ1-5
v_gene: TRBV7-2